This T cell receptor beta chain was recovered during a study of vaccination and CD4 T cells after COVID-19. About the study: As a positive control, some control cultures were given a CEFX pool, while others were given an HIV-1 Nef pool or no peptide.

Germline CDR1 and CDR2: DFQATT and SNEGSKA (reference sequence). Deletions cut 3 bases from V and 2 bases from J, with 5 bases between. This CDR3 spans 11 amino acids. Findings and limits, study-wide: Spike mono-reactive clones accounted for 304 of the 307 vaccine-specific clones found in convalescent patients.

Sequence data for DNA of cultured CD4+ T cells were generated by the Oncomine TCR Beta short-read assay. Cultured CD4+ T cells yielded the extracted genomic DNA. TCRdb reanalysed the PCR reads using MiXCR and keeps one entry per CDR3 protein. The repertoire holds about 10,000 distinct CDR3 sequences, more than 25% seen once, with about 22% in the top ten. Treatment of the sample: approximately 10-day PBMC culture with coronavirus spike peptide pools or control peptides (ViraFEST assay). As regards this clonotype: Its target is unknown.

The source material was cultured CD4+ T cells from blood. The clonotype was recovered from a human donor with COVID-19. This chain links TRBV20-1 with TRBJ2-7; D remains ambiguous. The CDR3 is CSASGTYEQYF. DNA of the CDR3: TGCAGTGCTAGTGGGACCTACGAGCAGTACTTC.